This TCR beta chain appears in the sequencing data of a study of blood T cell repertoires in COVID-19. Looking at the study overall: Sites in the United States, Italy and Spain provided acute and convalescent COVID-19 samples. T cells, B-cell-depleted T cells, or PBMCs supplied cDNA or gDNA.

CDR1 is MDHEN and CDR2 is SYDVKM in the germline V gene. The CDR3 covers 16 residues. The ends were cut back, 3 bases at V and 0 bases at J, with 9 bases in the middle. All recovered Cohort 3 donors got two negative PCRs, got clearance, or saw symptom resolution. Original methodology: For nucleated cells, counts were estimated from reference gene primer amplification. The protocol was immunoSEQ multiplex PCR, while the TCRdb copy is restricted to in-frame clones and leaves out a portion. That table supplies the V and J calls and clone size; D and trimming were determined from the DNA. The sample lists 200,000 to 300,000 clones, approximately 86% occurring once.

V and J are TRBV28 and TRBJ1-6; D remains ambiguous. The receptor comes from a woman between 18 and 29 years old who had recovered from COVID-19. The sequencing input was PBMCs or T cells enriched from blood (not recorded which). This chain's CDR3 is CASSLEVSSYNSPLHF. Here the CDR3 DNA reads TGTGCCAGCAGTTTGGAGGTCAGCTCCTATAATTCACCCCTCCACTTT.